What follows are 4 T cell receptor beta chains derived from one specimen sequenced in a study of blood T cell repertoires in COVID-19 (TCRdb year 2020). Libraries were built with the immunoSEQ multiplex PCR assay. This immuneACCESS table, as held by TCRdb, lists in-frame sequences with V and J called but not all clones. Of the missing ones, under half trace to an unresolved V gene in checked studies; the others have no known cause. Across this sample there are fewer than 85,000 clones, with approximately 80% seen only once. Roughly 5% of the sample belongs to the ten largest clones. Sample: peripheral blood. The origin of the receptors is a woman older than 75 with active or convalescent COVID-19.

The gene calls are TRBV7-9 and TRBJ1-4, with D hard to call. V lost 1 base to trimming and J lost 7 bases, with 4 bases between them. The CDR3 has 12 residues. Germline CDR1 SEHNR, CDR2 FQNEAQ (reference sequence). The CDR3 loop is CASSLVVEKLFF. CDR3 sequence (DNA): TGTGCCAGCAGCTTAGTCGTTGAAAAACTGTTTTTT.

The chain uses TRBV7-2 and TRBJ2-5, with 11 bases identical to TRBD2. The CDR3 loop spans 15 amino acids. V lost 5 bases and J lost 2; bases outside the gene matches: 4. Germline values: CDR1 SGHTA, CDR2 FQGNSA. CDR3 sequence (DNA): TGTGCCAGCAGCAAGGGACTAGCGGCACAAGAGACCCAGTACTTC. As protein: CASSKGLAAQETQYF.

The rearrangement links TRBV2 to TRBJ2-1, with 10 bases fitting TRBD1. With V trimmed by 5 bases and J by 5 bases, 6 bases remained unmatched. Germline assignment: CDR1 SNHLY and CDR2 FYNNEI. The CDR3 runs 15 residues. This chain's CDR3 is CASSKRQGANNEQFF. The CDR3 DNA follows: TGTGCCAGCAGTAAAAGACAGGGGGCGAACAATGAGCAGTTCTTC.

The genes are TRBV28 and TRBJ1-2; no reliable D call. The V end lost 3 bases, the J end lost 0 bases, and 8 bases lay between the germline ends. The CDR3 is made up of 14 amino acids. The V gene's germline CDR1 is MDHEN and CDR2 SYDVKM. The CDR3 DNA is TGTGCCAGCAGTTTGCCACAAGCTAACTATGGCTACACCTTC. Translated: CASSLPQANYGYTF.